This TCR beta chain was recorded in a study of post-analysis software for immune sequencing data. Across the whole study: The study covered relapsing-remitting, secondary progressive and progressive-relapsing courses of multiple sclerosis.

Study findings and constraints: Comparison of patients with controls showed five or six TRBV segments more frequent in patients, TRBV5-6, TRBV5-1 and TRBV20-1 among them. In multiple sclerosis, normalized Chao1 diversity was significantly below that of controls.

This clonotype has only a few counts. As yet, its antigen is unknown. Sequencing libraries made from TCR beta cDNA carried unique molecular identifiers. MiXCR was run by TCRdb on the PCR reads, yielding one entry per CDR3 protein. The data show over 700,000 distinct CDR3 sequences, roughly 27% seen once. V was trimmed by 5 bases and J by 10 bases, leaving 12 bases between them. The CDR3 has 11 amino acids. Germline V gene data show CDR1 as DFQATT and CDR2 as SNEGSKA (reference sequence). The sequence was obtained from a girl aged 5 to 17 with multiple sclerosis. The V and J genes are TRBV20-1 and TRBJ2-1; TRBD1 or TRBD2 may be the D gene (7 bases each). Sequenced material: blood. The CDR3: CSAYRGGEQFF. DNA for the CDR3: TGCAGTGCTTACAGGGGAGGGGAGCAGTTCTTC.